This T cell receptor (beta chain) stems from a study of monozygotic twins with cystic fibrosis. The CDR3 is made up of 14 amino acids. The ends lost 2 bases at V and 5 bases at J; junction bases unmatched: 1. Germline CDR1 reads SGDLS; CDR2 reads YYNGEE. Study findings and constraints: No link emerged between shared CDR3 counts and age, concordance or severity. Co-twins had the most similar V usage for 13 of 16 pairs, J for 8.

The data were produced by immunoSEQ multiplex PCR, yet TCRdb's version contains in-frame clones alone and is incomplete. The sample holds 30,000 to 40,000 clones, about 93% seen once. A remark on this clone: What it binds is not known.

This TCR derives from a boy under 10 years old with cystic fibrosis. Source material: blood. The V and J genes are TRBV9 and TRBJ2-2; 9 bases match TRBD1. The CDR3 coding sequence is TGTGCCAGCAGCGTGGGACAGGGTACCGGGGAGCTGTTTTTT. Its translation is CASSVGQGTGELFF.